Listed below are T cell receptor beta chains from one sample, sequenced in a study of cytomegalovirus exposure and HLA in healthy donors. Data came from immunoSEQ multiplex PCR; TCRdb stores just in-frame clones and leaves some out. This sample yields around 170,000 clones, of which 75% to 90% are seen a single time; approximately 2.9% belongs to the top ten. Sample: PBMCs. The source is a woman aged 45-65 years in good health and CMV-seropositive. Both conserved end residues are trimmed from each CDR3. A row's size may be missing; if present it is once, few, many or a size class.

J gene | clone size | V gene | CDR3 protein
TRBJ1-3 | once | TRBV6-1 | ATRRANSGNTIY
TRBJ2-5 | NA | TRBV6-5 | ASSRKGWGQETQY
TRBJ2-3 | NA | TRBV5-8 | ASSFVGTDTQY
TRBJ2-6 | NA | TRBV27 | ATMTGSNSGANVLT
TRBJ1-1 | few | TRBV19 | ASSPRGTGEAF
TRBJ2-1 | NA | TRBV11-3 | ASSLSSVEYNEQF
TRBJ2-1 | NA | TRBV5-1 | ASSPDRGGKYNEQF
TRBJ1-1 | NA | TRBV6-5 | ASSYSSGGTEAF
TRBJ1-1 | NA | TRBV20-1 | SARRDSEAF
TRBJ2-7 | NA | TRBV28 | ASTSGYEQY
TRBJ1-1 | NA | TRBV6-5 | ASRIPKRTEAF
TRBJ1-6 | NA | TRBV6-6 | ASSYSSQVEGSPLH
TRBJ2-1 | NA | TRBV19 | ASSLLAGGKSSYNEQF
TRBJ1-1 | NA | TRBV5-6 | ASSQLQGRGTEAF
TRBJ2-2 | NA | TRBV6-4 | ASSDSGGNTGELF
TRBJ1-1 | NA | TRBV19 | ASSDRGQTEAF
TRBJ2-5 | NA | TRBV4-3 | ASSPEGLAGETQY
NA | NA | TRBV6-1 | ASRIGPGTATEQY
TRBJ2-7 | once | TRBV6-1 | ASRTGQGDYEQY
TRBJ1-5 | NA | TRBV6-6 | ASSPGTGGKQPQH
TRBJ1-1 | few | TRBV5-1 | ASSLGSGNTEAF
TRBJ1-1 | NA | TRBV2 | ASRGPGGGEAL
TRBJ1-5 | NA | TRBV9 | ASSRQGNQPQH
TRBJ1-2 | NA | TRBV5-1 | ASSSGGTGNYGYT
TRBJ2-7 | NA | TRBV28 | ASRPSKSYEQY
TRBJ1-3 | few | TRBV9 | ASSVAYTSGNTIY
TRBJ2-7 | NA | TRBV7-9 | SSSPGEYEQY
TRBJ2-7 | NA | TRBV27 | ASHGQGAYEQY
TRBJ2-7 | NA | TRBV11-3 | ASSLPNRDGHGQY
TRBJ2-1 | NA | TRBV7-3 | ASSSGTSVLEQF
TRBJ2-1 | NA | TRBV30 | AWSGGNEQF
TRBJ2-2 | NA | TRBV28 | ASSPSFGGGSNTGELF
TRBJ2-2 | NA | TRBV2 | ASKGAVANTGELF
TRBJ2-2 | NA | TRBV7-3 | ASSGITGTGELF
TRBJ2-7 | NA | TRBV2 | ASTRGGGSYEQY
TRBJ1-1 | once | TRBV5-6 | ASSLVGALEAF
TRBJ2-2 | NA | TRBV7-3 | ASSLLAGANTGELF
TRBJ2-1 | NA | TRBV13 | ASSLWTSGGAVSNEQF
TRBJ1-5 | NA | TRBV2 | ASSATGNSNQPQH
TRBJ2-2 | NA | TRBV5-6 | ASSLRAGFGGELF
TRBJ2-1 | NA | TRBV19 | ASTELAGVYNERF
TRBJ2-2 | NA | TRBV5-1 | ASSLTSGANTGELF
TRBJ1-1 | NA | TRBV30 | AWKGGINLTGGRRNTEAF
TRBJ1-1 | NA | TRBV5-1 | ASSLVQKGDTEAF
TRBJ2-2 | NA | TRBV25-1 | ASSELGAGGAGELF
TRBJ1-1 | NA | TRBV28 | ASSGSHRDGRFSAF
TRBJ1-5 | NA | TRBV2 | ASSRQGVNQPQH
TRBJ2-7 | NA | TRBV11-1 | ASSLRGSYEQY
TRBJ2-7 | NA | TRBV28 | ASSVRDRVDEQY